These T cell receptor beta chains were read from a single sample in a study of glioma-infiltrating T cells. TCRdb reprocessed the multiplex PCR reads via MiXCR and lists one record per CDR3 protein. The sample consists of under 150,000 distinct CDR3 sequences, 24% of them appearing once. Sequencing was performed on glioma tissue, nonneoplastic brain tissue, or PBMCs (not recorded which). Source of these receptors: a human donor with low-grade glioma or glioblastoma, undergoing nonglioma brain surgery, or in good health (not recorded which). Both conserved end residues are trimmed from each CDR3. The D gene is left open where the match is weak.

D,V,CDR3
TRBD2,TRBV10-3,ATTAGLAGETQY
-,TRBV7-8,ASSQASGAVQLSNQPQH
-,TRBV7-2,ASSLVSGTSNGYT
TRBD1,TRBV20-1,SARKTGGLMNTEAF
-,TRBV18,ASSPGTTGDTQY
TRBD1,TRBV25-1,ASSEDKNLQGSRYT
-,TRBV2,ASLAPGNQPQH
-,TRBV20-1,SARGIGGAVTDTQY
TRBD2,TRBV7-3,ASSLPASGGATDTQY
TRBD2,TRBV4-1,ASSRTSGAWETQY
-,TRBV5-1,ASSLGDGHYGYT
TRBD2,TRBV3-1,ASSHTGGDNEQF
-,TRBV12-3/TRBV12-4,ASSLGTTDNSPLH
-,TRBV6-1,ASSRRSYQETQY
-,TRBV24-1,ATSASYGHGNTIY
-,TRBV25-1,ASSVGGTANQPQH
TRBD1,TRBV12-5,ASGLQGAKDGYT
-,TRBV2,ASSELRRTSGNTIY
-,TRBV7-2,ASSTRSTGELF
-,TRBV4-1,ASSPREGPGETQY
TRBD1,TRBV15,ATTGQGNYGYT
TRBD1,TRBV11-2,ASKPGQSSFYGYT
TRBD2,TRBV2,ASSALAGGPYEQF
-,TRBV14,ASSPYAGRETQY
-,TRBV9,ASSGKSQHTEAF
TRBD1,TRBV15,ATSREGTVQPQH
-,TRBV20-1,SARDQKRAFMNTEAF
TRBD2,TRBV5-1,ATGPGGAFNEQF
TRBD1,TRBV20-1,SARGRGQGASTDTQY
-,TRBV19,ASNEGRVHQPQH
-,TRBV7-8,ASSLALEQF
TRBD1,TRBV19,ASREGTGGTDTQY
-,TRBV4-1,ASSQDRGNGYT
TRBD2,TRBV6-1,ATFTAGGSETQY
-,TRBV6-2/TRBV6-3,AISARGALDEQF
TRBD2,TRBV20-1,SASRASGGSTDTQY
-,TRBV4-1,ASSQEGERGYGYT
-,TRBV7-2,ASSLSPPEDTQY
TRBD2,TRBV7-3,ASSRTSGAISTYEQF
-,TRBV18,ASSPDRYGYT
-,TRBV20-1,SARSGSNQPQH
-,TRBV5-1,ASSEGRGPDTQY
-,TRBV6-5,ASSPPADTQY
TRBD1,TRBV7-9,ASSRGQGNSGANVLT
-,TRBV20-1,SARNGYT
-,TRBV20-1,SAREVHISNQPQH